The next 24 T cell receptor beta chains were all read from a single sample in a study of cytomegalovirus exposure and HLA in healthy donors. Here immunoSEQ multiplex PCR was the method, and the copy in TCRdb shows in-frame clones only, minus some. The table lists a few hundred thousand clones, around nine tenths of them singletons. Input material: PBMCs. The receptors shown here come from a young woman in good health and CMV-seronegative.

This clone was picked up one time. The chain is built from TRBV7-2 and TRBJ2-5; 9 bases fit TRBD1. Germline-derived CDR1 and CDR2 are SGHTA and FQGNSA. This CDR3 spans 16 amino acids. With 4 bases clipped from V and 2 bases from J, the junction kept 8 bases outside the gene matches. CDR3 DNA sequence: TGTGCCAGCAGCTCCCAAGGGACAGGGAAACAAGAGACCCAGTACTTC. Amino acids: CASSSQGTGKQETQYF.

V is TRBV7-2 and J is TRBJ2-2, with 14 nucleotides matching TRBD2. V gave up 7 bases and J gave up 4 bases; unmatched junction bases: 2. This CDR3 is 15 amino acids long. Germline lookup yields CDR1 SGHTA and CDR2 FQGNSA. CDR3 sequence reads: CASTGLAGVTGELFF. The DNA for the CDR3 is TGTGCCAGCACGGGACTAGCGGGAGTCACCGGGGAGCTGTTTTTT.

The gene calls are TRBV6-1 and TRBJ2-1; TRBD1 matches 8 bases. Germline V gives CDR1 MNHNS, CDR2 SASEGT. The ends lost 2 bases at V and 4 bases at J; junction bases unmatched: 22. The CDR3 is 21 residues long. In DNA form, the CDR3 reads TGTGCCAGCAGTGAAAAGTTTTGGGGACAGGCGCGACTGGGGAATTACAATGAGCAGTTCTTC. This gives the protein CASSEKFWGQARLGNYNEQFF.

The genes are TRBV28 and TRBJ2-5; D is perhaps TRBD2 (5 bases). The CDR3 loop spans 14 amino acids. Germline CDR1 is MDHEN and CDR2 is SYDVKM. V was pared by 8 bases and J by 2 bases, with 15 bases between. The CDR3 sequence is CASRARGRQETQYF. Here the CDR3 DNA reads TGTGCCAGCCGAGCCCGGGGTAGGCAAGAGACCCAGTACTTC.

The chain combines TRBV7-6 with TRBJ1-2; the match to TRBD1 covers 7 bases. The V segment lost 2 bases and the J segment 4 bases; nucleotides outside the gene matches: 4. From germline, CDR1 is SGHVS and CDR2 FNYEAQ. CDR3 length: 14 residues. CDR3 sequence: CASSLSTGSYGYTF. CDR3 sequence (DNA): TGTGCCAGCAGCTTATCGACAGGGAGCTATGGCTACACCTTC. The complete variable domain, with remaining parts taken from reference TRBV7-6 and TRBJ1-2, reads GAGVSQSPRYKVTKRGQDVALRCDPISGHVSLYWYRQALGQGPEFLTYFNYEAQQDKSGLPNDRFSAERPEGSISTLTIQRTEQRDSAMYRCASSLSTGSYGYTFGSGTRLTVV.

The CDR3 sequence is CASSLRGQVYGYTF. CDR3 bases: TGTGCCAGCAGTTTAAGGGGGCAAGTCTATGGCTACACCTTC. This rearrangement joins TRBV27 to TRBJ1-2; the match to TRBD1 covers 7 bases. The trim removed 2 bases at V and 4 bases at J, leaving 4 bases unmatched. Germline V gene sequence: CDR1 MNHEY, CDR2 SMNVEV (reference sequence). This CDR3 has 14 amino acids.

V gene TRBV19 combines with J gene TRBJ1-5, with D maybe TRBD1 (6 bases). Germline CDR1 reads LNHDA; CDR2 reads SQIVND (reference sequence). The CDR3 extends over 14 amino acids. With 5 bases removed from V and 6 bases from J, the gap between germline ends came to 14 bases. The CDR3 coding sequence is TGTGCCAGTAGTCCCCCCCAGGGGCGTCAGCCCCAGCATTTT. Translating gives CASSPPQGRQPQHF.

The chain employs TRBV18 and TRBJ1-1; D is perhaps TRBD1 (5 bases). The CDR3 spans 12 residues. Germline assignment: CDR1 KGHSH and CDR2 LQKENI. The V end lost 8 bases, the J end lost 8 bases, and 15 bases lay between the germline ends. Here the CDR3 DNA reads TGTGCCAGCCTCGAAGGGGCCAACGAAGCTTTCTTT. It is translated as CASLEGANEAFF.

V is TRBV6-6 and J is TRBJ2-2; TRBD1 aligns across 8 bases. The ends lost 2 bases at V and 6 bases at J; junction bases unmatched: 8. There are 16 residues in the CDR3. The V gene's germline CDR1 is MNHNY and CDR2 SVGAGI (reference sequence). This chain's CDR3 is CASSYPSGGRAGELFF. CDR3 nucleotide sequence: TGTGCCAGCAGTTACCCCTCAGGGGGCAGGGCCGGGGAGCTGTTTTTT.

The genes are TRBV5-6 and TRBJ1-1, with 9 bases that match TRBD1. V gave up 4 bases and J gave up 5 bases; unmatched junction bases: 3. This CDR3 contains 13 residues. CDR1 and CDR2 from the germline V gene are SGHDT and YYEEEE. CDR3 protein: CASSGTGRTEAFF. The CDR3 DNA is TGTGCCAGCAGCGGGACAGGGAGGACTGAAGCTTTCTTT.

The V call is TRBV5-1, the J call TRBJ1-5; 7 bases align to TRBD1. This CDR3 spans 15 amino acids. Germline CDR1 SGHRS, CDR2 YFSETQ. J lost 6 bases, V lost 0 bases, and 6 bases had no gene match. CDR3 protein: CASSLEGGTGQPQHF. CDR3 bases: TGCGCCAGCAGCTTGGAAGGGGGCACGGGTCAGCCCCAGCATTTT.

The V call is TRBV6-5, the J call TRBJ1-2; D unresolved. V was trimmed by 6 bases and J by 8 bases, leaving 19 bases between them. Germline V CDR1 and CDR2: MNHEY, SVGAGI. This CDR3 comprises 14 residues. The CDR3 protein is CASRPPRVLGGYTF. The CDR3 DNA reads as TGTGCCAGCAGACCCCCGCGGGTTCTCGGAGGCTACACCTTC.

This sequence joins TRBV7-2 and TRBJ1-6, with TRBD1 matching 8 bases. Germline V gene sequence: CDR1 SGHTA, CDR2 FQGNSA. After removal of 4 bases from V and 7 bases from J, the junction contained 9 bases not matched to a gene. The CDR3 has 16 residues. CDR3 coding DNA: TGTGCCAGCAGCTCTAACCCGGGACAGGTCAATTCACCCCTCCACTTT. Translated: CASSSNPGQVNSPLHF.

The chain is built from TRBV30 and TRBJ2-1; maybe TRBD2 (5 bases). This CDR3 is 13 amino acids long. CDR1 and CDR2 (germline): GTSNPN, SVGIG (reference sequence). Trimming took off 4 bases at V and 0 bases at J, with 7 bases between the two ends. The chain's CDR3 is CAWKAGSYNEQFF. In nucleotides, the CDR3 is TGTGCCTGGAAGGCGGGCTCCTACAATGAGCAGTTCTTC.

The genes are TRBV28 and TRBJ1-1, with 9 positions matching TRBD1. Trimming at V came to 7 bases and at J to 2 bases, leaving 5 bases not matched to a gene. CDR3 length equals 14 residues. Per the germline V gene, CDR1 is MDHEN and CDR2 is SYDVKM. The CDR3 is CASITDRGNTEAFF. The CDR3 nucleotides are TGTGCCAGCATCACGGACAGGGGAAACACTGAAGCTTTCTTT.

In this sample, this clone turned up a few times. The rearrangement joins TRBV6-5 to TRBJ1-2, with unresolved D. V shed 5 bases and J shed 10 bases, with 11 bases lying between them. The CDR3 spans 11 residues. Germline CDR1 MNHEY, CDR2 SVGAGI. The CDR3 protein is CASSRTGVYTF. The CDR3, as DNA: TGTGCCAGCAGTCGAACGGGTGTCTACACCTTC.

The chain employs TRBV7-6 and TRBJ2-1, with D possibly being TRBD1 (5 bases). There are 14 residues in the CDR3. The V end was cut by 1 base, the J end by 3 bases, with 7 bases between. Per germline, CDR1 SGHVS and CDR2 FNYEAQ. In nucleotides, the CDR3 is TGTGCCAGCAGCTTAGGGGGCAACTACAATGAGCAGTTCTTC. It codes for CASSLGGNYNEQFF.

The rearrangement joins TRBV29-1 to TRBJ2-1; 8 nucleotides align to TRBD2. Per germline, CDR1 SQVTM and CDR2 ANQGSEA. After removal of 4 bases from V and 0 bases from J, the junction contained 2 bases not matched to a gene. The CDR3 length is 14 residues. The CDR3 DNA is TGCAGCGTTGGCGGGACTAGCTCCTACAATGAGCAGTTCTTC. It translates to CSVGGTSSYNEQFF.

The gene calls are TRBV19 and TRBJ2-7, with TRBD2 as a possible D gene (6 bases). The V gene's germline CDR1 is LNHDA and CDR2 SQIVND (reference sequence). The CDR3 length is 16 residues. V lost 1 base and J 1 base, leaving 14 bases between the germline ends. The CDR3 spells CASSIGPSAISYEQYF. CDR3 sequence (DNA): TGTGCCAGTAGTATAGGTCCTAGCGCGATATCCTACGAGCAGTACTTC.

CDR3 sequence: CASSQTTGAGNTIYF. The CDR3 DNA reads TGTGCCAGCAGCCAAACGACAGGGGCTGGAAACACCATATATTTT. This chain links TRBV5-4 with TRBJ1-3; TRBD1 matches at 8 bases. Trimming cost V 4 bases and J 2 bases; bases outside gene matches: 5. The CDR3 is made up of 15 amino acids. Germline V gene sequence: CDR1 SGHNT, CDR2 YYREEE (reference sequence).

This chain connects TRBV5-4 to TRBJ2-5; TRBD1 agrees at 9 bases. The CDR3 has 13 amino acids. The germline CDR1 and CDR2 sequences are SGHNT and YYREEE (reference sequence). V shed 4 bases, J shed 6 bases, and the junction held 4 bases outside the gene matches. The CDR3 region is CASSLGQGKTQYF. The CDR3 DNA reads as TGTGCCAGCAGCCTGGGACAGGGAAAGACCCAGTACTTC. Complete variable domain (other parts from reference TRBV5-4 and TRBJ2-5): ETGVTQSPTHLIKTRGQQVTLRCSSQSGHNTVSWYQQALGQGPQFIFQYYREEENGRGNFPPRFSGLQFPNYSSELNVNALELDDSALYLCASSLGQGKTQYFGPGTRLLVL.

The chain links TRBV2 to TRBJ1-5; 8 bases map to TRBD1. The CDR3 contains 15 residues. J gave up 4 bases and V 6 bases, and 8 bases lay outside the gene matches. The germline V gene has CDR1 SNHLY and CDR2 FYNNEI. The CDR3 sequence is CASSRSTGVNQPQHF. In nucleotides, the CDR3 is TGTGCCAGCAGCAGATCGACAGGGGTAAATCAGCCCCAGCATTTT.

The J gene is TRBJ1-2, the V gene TRBV2; D gene ambiguous. CDR3 length: 13 residues. Germline V gene sequence: CDR1 SNHLY, CDR2 FYNNEI. The V gene lost 7 bases and the J gene lost 5 bases, with 14 bases spanning the gap. DNA for the CDR3: TGTGCCAGCAAGTCGAGGAGAGGATATGGCTACACCTTC. As protein: CASKSRRGYGYTF. The entire variable domain, with the rest obtained from reference TRBV2 and TRBJ1-2, is as follows: EPEVTQTPSHQVTQMGQEVILRCVPISNHLYFYWYRQILGQKVEFLVSFYNNEISEKSEIFDDQFSVERPDGSNFTLKIRSTKLEDSAMYFCASKSRRGYGYTFGSGTRLTVV.

The CDR3 DNA reads TGTGCCAGCAGATACGTAGCGGGCCCTGGGGAGACCCAGTACTTC. This translates into CASRYVAGPGETQYF. The rearrangement links TRBV6-5 to TRBJ2-5; 7 nucleotides match TRBD2. The V and J ends lost 6 bases and 5 bases, in that order; junction bases with no gene match: 12. This CDR3 region has 15 residues. CDR1 MNHEY and CDR2 SVGAGI come from the germline V gene.